Given below is one TCR beta chain in context. No antigen is known for it. Samples held 1-10 million cryopreserved PBMC before DNA extraction. This sample is drawn from a study of long-term antiretroviral therapy in people with HIV. Study in general: Sampling started about a decade before the 2015 immediate-ART recommendation. Whole-study findings and limits: Before ART, certain clones expanded, and these dominated the repertoire at all time points. Repertoires with HIV possessed tighter CDR3 length spans than those of controls.

The CDR3 is 15 residues long. Germline CDR1 and CDR2: MNHEY and SVGAGI. The J segment lost 7 bases and the V segment lost 6 bases, leaving 8 bases of the junction unmatched. Samples were assayed with immunoSEQ v3.0 at survey level. TCRdb's table, derived via immunoSEQ multiplex PCR, lists solely in-frame clones and lacks some. The sample includes under 25,000 clones, approximately 89% seen only once; the top ten take 2.5% to 3.5%. The chain recombines TRBV6-5 with TRBJ2-1; 11 bases match TRBD2. This TCR derives from a woman aged 45-65 years with HIV. The sample in question was unsorted PBMCs, obtained 2.5 to 2.7 years after starting antiretroviral therapy. The DNA for the CDR3 is TGTGCCAGCAGGAAACTAGCGGGAGCGGCTAATGAGCAGTTCTTC. It encodes CASRKLAGAANEQFF.